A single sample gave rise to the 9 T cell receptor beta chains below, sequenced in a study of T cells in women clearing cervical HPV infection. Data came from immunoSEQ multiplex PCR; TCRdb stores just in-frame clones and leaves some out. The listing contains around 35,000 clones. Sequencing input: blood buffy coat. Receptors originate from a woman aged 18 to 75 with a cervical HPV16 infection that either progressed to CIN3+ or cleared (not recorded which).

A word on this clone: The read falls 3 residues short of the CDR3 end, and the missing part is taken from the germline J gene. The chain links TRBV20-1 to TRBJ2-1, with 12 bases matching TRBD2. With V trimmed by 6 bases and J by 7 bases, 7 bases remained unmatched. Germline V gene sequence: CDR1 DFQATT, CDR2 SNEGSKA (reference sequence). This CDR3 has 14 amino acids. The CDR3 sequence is CSARTSGNRNEQFF. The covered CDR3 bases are TGCAGTGCGAGGACTAGCGGGAATCGGAATGAG.

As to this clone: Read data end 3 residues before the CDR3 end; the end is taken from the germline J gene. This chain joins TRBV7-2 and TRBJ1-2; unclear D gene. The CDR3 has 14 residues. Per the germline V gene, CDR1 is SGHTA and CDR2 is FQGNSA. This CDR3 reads CASSPTSDAETYTF. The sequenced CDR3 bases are TGTGCCAGCAGCCCAACGTCGGATGCGGAGACC.

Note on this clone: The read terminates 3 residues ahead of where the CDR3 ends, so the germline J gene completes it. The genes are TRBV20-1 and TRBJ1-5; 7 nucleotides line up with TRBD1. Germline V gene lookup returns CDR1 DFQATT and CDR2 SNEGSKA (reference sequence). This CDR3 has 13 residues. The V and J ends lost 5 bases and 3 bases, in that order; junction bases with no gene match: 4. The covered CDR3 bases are TGCAGTGCTCAGGGGGGAACCAATCAGCCC. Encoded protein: CSAQGGTNQP. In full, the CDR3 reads CSAQGGTNQPQHF.

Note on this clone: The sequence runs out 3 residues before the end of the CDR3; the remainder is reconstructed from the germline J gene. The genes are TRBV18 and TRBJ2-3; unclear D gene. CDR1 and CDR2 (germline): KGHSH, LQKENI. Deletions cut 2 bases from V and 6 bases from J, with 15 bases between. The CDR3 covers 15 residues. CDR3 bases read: TGTGCCAGCTCACCATCTGGGCCCTACGAGGATACG. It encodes CASSPSGPYEDT. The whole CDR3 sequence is CASSPSGPYEDTQYF.

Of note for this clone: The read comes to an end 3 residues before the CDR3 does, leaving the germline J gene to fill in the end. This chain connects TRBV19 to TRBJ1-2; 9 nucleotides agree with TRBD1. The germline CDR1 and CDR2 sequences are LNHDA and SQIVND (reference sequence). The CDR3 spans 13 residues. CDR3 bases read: TGTGCCAGTAGTGCGGACAGGGGATACGAC. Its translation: CASSADRGYD. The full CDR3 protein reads CASSADRGYDYTF.

The part of the CDR3 DNA that was read is TGTGCCAGCAGTCCGGACAGAGTGGCCACTGAA. It is translated as CASSPDRVATE. The full CDR3 is CASSPDRVATEAFF. This chain joins TRBV12-3 or TRBV12-4 and TRBJ1-1; D may be TRBD1 (6 bases). The read terminates 3 residues before the CDR3 end, so the remaining end is supplied by the germline J gene. The CDR3 totals 14 residues. V lost 5 bases, J lost 4 bases, and 14 bases lay in between.

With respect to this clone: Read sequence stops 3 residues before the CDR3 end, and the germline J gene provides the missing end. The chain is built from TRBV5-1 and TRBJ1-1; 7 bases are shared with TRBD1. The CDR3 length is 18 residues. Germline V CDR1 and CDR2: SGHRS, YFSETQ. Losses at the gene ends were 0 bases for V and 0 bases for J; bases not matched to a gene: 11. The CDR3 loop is CASSLAAGGLRVNTEAFF. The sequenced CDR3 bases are TGCGCCAGCAGCTTGGCGGCAGGGGGTCTTAGGGTGAACACTGAA. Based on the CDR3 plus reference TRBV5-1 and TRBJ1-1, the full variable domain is KAGVTQTPRYLIKTRGQQVTLSCSPISGHRSVSWYQQTPGQGLQFLFEYFSETQRNKGNFPGRFSGRQFSNSRSEMNVSTLELGDSALYLCASSLAAGGLRVNTEAFFGQGTRLTVV.

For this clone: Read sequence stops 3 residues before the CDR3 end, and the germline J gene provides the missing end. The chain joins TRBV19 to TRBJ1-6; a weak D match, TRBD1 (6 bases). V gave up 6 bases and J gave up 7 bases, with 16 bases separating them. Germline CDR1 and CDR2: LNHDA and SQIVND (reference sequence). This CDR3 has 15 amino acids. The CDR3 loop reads CASSPKAQGNSPLHF. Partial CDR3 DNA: TGTGCCAGTAGCCCGAAGGCACAGGGCAATTCACCC. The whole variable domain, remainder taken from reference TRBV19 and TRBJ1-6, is DGGITQSPKYLFRKEGQNVTLSCEQNLNHDAMYWYRQDPGQGLRLIYYSQIVNDFQKGDIAEGYSVSREKKESFPLTVTSAQKNPTAFYLCASSPKAQGNSPLHFGNGTRLTVT.

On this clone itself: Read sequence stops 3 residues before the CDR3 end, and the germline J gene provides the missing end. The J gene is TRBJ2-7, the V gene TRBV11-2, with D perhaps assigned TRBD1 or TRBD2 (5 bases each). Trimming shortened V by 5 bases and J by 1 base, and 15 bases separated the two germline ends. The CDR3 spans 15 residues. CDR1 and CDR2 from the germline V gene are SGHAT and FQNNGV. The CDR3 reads CASSVGPEGSYEQYF. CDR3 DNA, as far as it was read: TGTGCCAGCAGCGTGGGCCCAGAGGGGTCCTACGAG.